One T cell receptor (beta chain) is described in this entry. What it binds is not known. These data are taken from a study of T cells after yellow fever vaccination. TCRdb fed the 5' RACE reads into MiXCR, producing one record per CDR3 protein. The sample lists a few hundred thousand distinct CDR3 sequences; roughly a sixth were seen once. The germline V gene has CDR1 LNHDA and CDR2 SQIVND (reference sequence). Trimming took off 3 bases at V and 3 bases at J, with 8 bases between the two ends. This CDR3 has 14 amino acids. Broader study findings: Subsequent booster samples again held most clones from primary vaccination (96% CD4, about 90% CD8). FACS-sorted repertoires could contain abundant clonotypes contaminating from the bulk population.

The genes are TRBV19 and TRBJ1-4; D unclear. The material was PBMCs, obtained less than 6 days after the first yellow fever vaccination. This receptor was taken from a young man who received the YFV17D yellow fever vaccine. CDR3 loop: CASSITTANEKLFF. CDR3 nucleotide sequence: TGTGCCAGTAGTATTACGACGGCTAATGAAAAACTGTTTTTT.